What follows are 8 T cell receptor beta chains derived from one specimen sequenced in a study of OX40 agonist ivuxolimab in advanced cancers. TCRdb keeps only in-frame clones here, not all; method: immunoSEQ multiplex PCR. The repertoire includes tens of thousands of clones, roughly 89% of them detected once, and less than 0.2% sits in the top ten. The material was CD4+ or CD8+ T cells sorted from blood, obtained in a trial of the OX40 agonist ivuxolimab. These receptors all come from an adult with an advanced solid tumor such as melanoma, head and neck, liver or kidney cancer.

The rearrangement uses TRBV28 and TRBJ1-1; 7 bases are shared with TRBD1. Germline CDR1 MDHEN, CDR2 SYDVKM. This CDR3 has 14 residues. Trimming removed 5 bases from V and 0 bases from J; junction bases left unmatched: 3. CDR3 DNA: TGTGCCAGCAGTGGAACAGGGGTGAACACTGAAGCTTTCTTT. Translating gives CASSGTGVNTEAFF.

CDR3 residues: CASSLGGFYGYTF. The DNA for the CDR3 is TGTGCCAGCAGCTTGGGTGGGTTCTATGGCTACACCTTC. V is TRBV5-6 and J is TRBJ1-2; D is unresolved. CDR3 length: 13 residues. CDR1 SGHDT and CDR2 YYEEEE come from the germline V gene. The ends were cut back, 0 bases at V and 4 bases at J, with 7 bases in the middle.

The chain couples TRBV18 to TRBJ2-1; D possibly corresponds to TRBD2 (5 bases). The CDR3 extends over 12 amino acids. Deletions cut 1 base from V and 9 bases from J, with 7 bases between. Germline V gives CDR1 KGHSH, CDR2 LQKENI. CDR3 nucleotides: TGTGCCAGCTCACCACTGGGGAGTGAGCAGTTCTTC. Protein sequence: CASSPLGSEQFF.

This clone has more than one count but fewer than ten. This chain joins TRBV11-2 and TRBJ1-6, with D possibly TRBD1 on 6 matching bases. The CDR3 runs to 15 residues. CDR1 and CDR2 (germline): SGHAT, FQNNGV. V shed 7 bases and J shed 7 bases, with 17 bases lying between them. Written as DNA, the CDR3 is TGTGCCAGCACCCTGCGGGGCAGGGGAAATTCACCCCTCCACTTT. Its translation is CASTLRGRGNSPLHF.

V and J are TRBV7-8 and TRBJ2-3, with D hard to call. The length of the CDR3 is 13 residues. The ends were cut back, 5 bases at V and 2 bases at J, with 8 bases in the middle. From germline, CDR1 is SGHVS and CDR2 FQNEAQ. CDR3 coding DNA: TGTGCCAGCAGCCTCGACGCCACAGATACGCAGTATTTT. Translation: CASSLDATDTQYF. The variable domain in full, with the rest retrieved from reference TRBV7-8 and TRBJ2-3, is GAGVSQSPRYKVAKRGQDVALRCDPISGHVSLFWYQQALGQGPEFLTYFQNEAQLDKSGLPSDRFFAERPEGSVSTLKIQRTQQEDSAVYLCASSLDATDTQYFGPGTRLTVL.

This sequence joins TRBV19 and TRBJ2-2; 8 nucleotides line up with TRBD2. The length of the CDR3 is 15 residues. CDR1 is LNHDA and CDR2 is SQIVND in the germline V gene (reference sequence). V shed 5 bases, J shed 8 bases, and the junction held 10 bases outside the gene matches. This chain's CDR3 is CASSPGVAGTGELFF. CDR3 sequence (DNA): TGTGCCAGTAGTCCCGGGGTAGCGGGAACTGGGGAGCTGTTTTTT. The variable domain in full, with the rest retrieved from reference TRBV19 and TRBJ2-2, is DGGITQSPKYLFRKEGQNVTLSCEQNLNHDAMYWYRQDPGQGLRLIYYSQIVNDFQKGDIAEGYSVSREKKESFPLTVTSAQKNPTAFYLCASSPGVAGTGELFFGEGSRLTVL.

This chain's CDR3 is CASSLAQDYGYTF. CDR3 nucleotides: TGCGCCAGCAGCTTGGCCCAGGATTATGGCTACACCTTC. The chain employs TRBV5-1 and TRBJ1-2; D is unclear. V was shortened by 0 bases and J by 5 bases, with 8 bases between the two germline ends. The CDR3 runs to 13 residues. Germline V lookup: CDR1 SGHRS, CDR2 YFSETQ.

The rearrangement uses TRBV6-1 and TRBJ2-7; TRBD1 agrees at 8 bases. In germline, CDR1 is MNHNS, CDR2 SASEGT. J lost 4 bases, V lost 5 bases, and 1 base had no gene match. This CDR3 contains 12 residues. The CDR3 sequence: CASSTGGYEQYV. In nucleotides, the CDR3 is TGTGCCAGCAGTACAGGGGGATACGAGCAGTACGTC.